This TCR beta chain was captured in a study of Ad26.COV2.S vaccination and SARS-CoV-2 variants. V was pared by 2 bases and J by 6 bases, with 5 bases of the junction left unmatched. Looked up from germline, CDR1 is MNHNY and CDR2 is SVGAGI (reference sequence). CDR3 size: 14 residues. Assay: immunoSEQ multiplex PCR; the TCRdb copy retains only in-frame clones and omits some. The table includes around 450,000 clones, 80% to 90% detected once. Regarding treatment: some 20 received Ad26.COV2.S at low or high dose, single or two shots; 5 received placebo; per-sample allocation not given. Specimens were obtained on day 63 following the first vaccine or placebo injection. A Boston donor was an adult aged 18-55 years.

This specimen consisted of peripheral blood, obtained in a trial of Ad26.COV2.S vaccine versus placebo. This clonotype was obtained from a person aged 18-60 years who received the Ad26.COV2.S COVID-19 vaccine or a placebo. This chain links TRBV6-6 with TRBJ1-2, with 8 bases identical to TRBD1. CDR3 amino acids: CASSYRQGLDGYTF. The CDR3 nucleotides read TGTGCCAGCAGTTACCGACAGGGGTTAGATGGCTACACCTTC.